This TCR beta chain originates from a study of monozygotic twins with inflammatory bowel disease. Study-level points and caveats: The sharing of clonotypes with others was lower in IBD patients than in healthy twins, especially with disease activity.

A 2.5 ml blood sample was drawn per donor. CDR1 and CDR2 from the germline V gene are DFQATT and SNEGSKA (reference sequence). This CDR3 has 15 amino acids. Details on this clonotype: Its antigen is still unknown.

TCR libraries were prepared from roughly 3,500 ng total RNA each. TCRdb reworked the 5' RACE reads into one entry per CDR3 protein, no DNA. There are about 440,000 distinct CDR3 sequences in the sample, with 2.4% held by the top ten. The sample was blood. This rearrangement joins TRBV20-1 to TRBJ2-2; TCRdb names TRBD2, which stays unverified in the absence of DNA. The sequence came from a human donor with ulcerative colitis or Crohn's disease, or a healthy co-twin of an affected twin (not recorded which). The CDR3 spells CSASLSGRGTGELFF.